The rows below give T cell receptor beta chains drawn from one sample of a study of blood T cell repertoires in COVID-19. The data were produced by immunoSEQ multiplex PCR, yet TCRdb's version contains in-frame clones alone and is incomplete. The sample contains about 140,000 clones, 60% to 85% of which appear only once. The sequenced sample was peripheral blood. These receptors all stem from a woman aged 60-70 years with acute or convalescent COVID-19. Both conserved end residues are part of each CDR3. The order of the fields is V gene, J gene, D gene, clone size, CDR3 DNA, CDR3 protein. D genes are given only for firm matches. For some rows the clone size is stated as once, few or many, or as a class when expanded; others skip it.

TRBV4-2	TRBJ2-7	TRBD2	-	TGTGCCAGCAGCCAAGATCTGACTAGCGGATACTACGAGCAGTACTTC	CASSQDLTSGYYEQYF
TRBV7-9	TRBJ2-1	TRBD1	few	TGTGCCAGCAGCTTATACAGGGGTAAGGACAATGAGCAGTTCTTC	CASSLYRGKDNEQFF
TRBV6-5	TRBJ1-5	TRBD1	-	TGTGCCAGCAGGGGGACAGGGACAAATCAGCCCCAGCATTTT	CASRGTGTNQPQHF
TRBV20-1	TRBJ2-7	-	-	TGCAGTGTTTCCCAAAACGAGCAGTACTTC	CSVSQNEQYF
TRBV29-1	TRBJ2-1	-	-	TGCAGCGTTGCTTCCGGTTACAATGAGCAGTTCTTC	CSVASGYNEQFF
TRBV19	TRBJ1-2	-	-	TGTGCCAGTAGTATCCGACACTCCCTACGCTATGGCTACACCTTC	CASSIRHSLRYGYTF
TRBV6-1	TRBJ2-5	TRBD2	-	TGTGCCAGCAGTGAATACGCAGCGGGAGTTCGAGAGACCCAGTACTTC	CASSEYAAGVRETQYF
TRBV27	TRBJ2-7	-	-	TGTGCCAGCAGTGAAAGCTCCGGGACACTCTCCTACGAGCAGTACTTC	CASSESSGTLSYEQYF
TRBV18	TRBJ2-7	TRBD2	few	TGTGCCAGCTCACGGGCTAGCGGGTCCTACGAGCAGTACTTC	CASSRASGSYEQYF
TRBV19	TRBJ1-6	TRBD1	few	TGTGCCAGTAGAGGGACAGGGAATAATTCACCCCTCCACTTT	CASRGTGNNSPLHF
TRBV5-1	TRBJ2-3	TRBD1	-	TGCGCCAGCAGCTTCGGTATCCGACAGGGGGCAGATACGCAGTATTTT	CASSFGIRQGADTQYF
TRBV6-6	TRBJ1-5	-	-	TGTGCCAGCAGTCGACTCACGGGGATCCATACAGCAAGTCAGCCCCAGCATTTT	CASSRLTGIHTASQPQHF
TRBV5-1	TRBJ2-1	TRBD2	-	TGCGCCAGCAGCTTGATCATCTTGGGACTAGCGGGAGGGAATGAGCAGTTCTTC	CASSLIILGLAGGNEQFF
TRBV15	TRBJ2-1	TRBD2	many	TGTGCCACCAGCAGAGATCGGGGAGGGAGGCTCAATGAGCAGTTCTTC	CATSRDRGGRLNEQFF
TRBV5-1	TRBJ2-7	-	-	TGCGCCAGCAGCTTGGCCAGTGGCGGACTGGGGGAGCAGTACTTC	CASSLASGGLGEQYF
TRBV7-2	TRBJ2-7	-	-	TGTGCCAGCAGCTCTAAGCGGAACCCCTACGAGCAGTACTTC	CASSSKRNPYEQYF
TRBV27	TRBJ1-2	-	-	TGTGCCAGCAGTCCGAATGGGGGCCGGTATGGCTACACCTTC	CASSPNGGRYGYTF
TRBV2	TRBJ1-5	-	-	TGTGCCAGCAGTCCCAGGTCACGAAGCAATCAGCCCCAGCATTTT	CASSPRSRSNQPQHF
TRBV10-3	TRBJ1-1	TRBD1	-	TGTGCCATCAGTGACCGGGACAGGTTGAACACTGAAGCTTTCTTT	CAISDRDRLNTEAFF
TRBV27	TRBJ1-1	-	-	TGTGCCAGCAGTACCCGTTCGGGGACTGAAGCTTTCTTT	CASSTRSGTEAFF
TRBV6-5	TRBJ1-1	-	-	TGTGCCAGCAGTTACTCGAACCGGGGTCGAGGTTTCTTT	CASSYSNRGRGFF
TRBV5-1	TRBJ2-3	TRBD2	-	TGCGCCAGCAGCTTGGTAGCGGGAGGGAGGAATACGCAGTATTTT	CASSLVAGGRNTQYF
TRBV4-1	TRBJ2-2	TRBD2	few	TGCGCCAGCAGCCTTTTAGCGGGATCCACCGGGGAGCTGTTTTTT	CASSLLAGSTGELFF
TRBV5-1	TRBJ1-2	-	-	TGCGCCAGCAGCCTTATAGGGGATAGCTACACCTTC	CASSLIGDSYTF
TRBV27	TRBJ2-3	TRBD2	few	TGTGCCAGCAGTTTGTTTGCGGGAGGGCCGACTAGCACAGATACGCAGTATTTT	CASSLFAGGPTSTDTQYF
TRBV27	TRBJ1-3	TRBD1	-	TGTGCCAGCAGTCTCACAGGGGGCAGACTCTCTGGAAACACCATATATTTT	CASSLTGGRLSGNTIYF
TRBV11-2	TRBJ2-2	TRBD2	-	TGTGCCAGCAGCTTAGCCCCGGGACTAGCGGGGGAGCTGTTTTTT	CASSLAPGLAGELFF
TRBV12-5	TRBJ2-3	TRBD2	-	TGTGCTAGTGGTTTGGGAGCGGGAGGGCAAGATACGCAGTATTTT	CASGLGAGGQDTQYF
TRBV19	TRBJ1-1	TRBD1	few	TGTGCCAGTGACAGGGGAAAGGGAGAAGCTTTCTTT	CASDRGKGEAFF
TRBV30	TRBJ1-2	-	-	TGTGCCTGGAGTGTGCGGGGGGGCGCGGCAAGCGGCTACACCTTC	CAWSVRGGAASGYTF
TRBV5-8	TRBJ2-7	-	-	TGTGCCAGCAGCTTTGGTAAGGGGGAAAGCTCCTACGAGCAGTACTTC	CASSFGKGESSYEQYF
TRBV6-5	TRBJ2-3	-	-	TGTGCCAGCAGTTACGATAGAGATACGCAGTATTTT	CASSYDRDTQYF
TRBV19	TRBJ1-1	-	once	TGTGCCAGTAGTATCTCGGTGAACACTGAAGCTTTCTTT	CASSISVNTEAFF
TRBV28	TRBJ1-2	TRBD1	-	TGTGCCAGCAGCCGGACAGGGCGGGGTGGCTACACCTTC	CASSRTGRGGYTF
TRBV2	TRBJ2-7	-	-	TGTGCCAGAGGGGAAGGGAAGGACGAGCAGTACTTC	CARGEGKDEQYF
TRBV5-1	TRBJ1-6	-	-	TGCGCCAGCAGCTTGGAAGGGGCGAGGAATTCACCCCTCCACTTT	CASSLEGARNSPLHF
TRBV27	TRBJ2-3	-	-	TGTGCCAGCACCCCCTCGGTTCGGGATACGCAGTATTTT	CASTPSVRDTQYF
TRBV2	TRBJ2-3	TRBD1	-	TGTGCCAGCGACAGGGATCTGGGCACAGATACGCAGTATTTT	CASDRDLGTDTQYF
TRBV6-5	TRBJ2-3	-	-	TGTGCCAGCAGTTACTCTGGGGCAGGGCCCCCAAATACGCAGTATTTT	CASSYSGAGPPNTQYF
TRBV30	TRBJ2-7	TRBD1	few	TGTGCCTGGAGGGGGACAGAATTTCCCGTACACGAGCAGTACTTC	CAWRGTEFPVHEQYF
TRBV27	TRBJ1-5	-	-	TGTGCCAGCAGTTTATCGACAGTGGGCAATCAGCCCCAGCATTTT	CASSLSTVGNQPQHF
TRBV2	TRBJ2-1	TRBD1	-	TGTGCCAGCGAGGAGGTTAGGGGGACAGGGATCCATGAGCAGTTCTTC	CASEEVRGTGIHEQFF
TRBV4-2	TRBJ2-1	TRBD2	-	TGTGCCAGCAGCCACGACCCTAGCGGAGCTGCGTTCAACAATGAGCAGTTCTTC	CASSHDPSGAAFNNEQFF